These 4 T cell receptor beta chains were all obtained from the same sample, sequenced in a study of regulatory T cells in long-lasting Graves disease. Researchers made TCR beta libraries by using iRepertoire HTBI primers and running Arm-PCR on CDR3 regions. One entry per CDR3 protein, called by TCRdb with MiXCR from the multiplex PCR reads. Of fewer than 350,000 distinct CDR3 sequences in the sample, 18% were seen once. Sample time point: newly diagnosed GD, antithyroid drugs for less than 3 months. TCR sequences were obtained from RNA taken from PBMCs. Sequencing was performed on peripheral blood mononuclear cells (PBMCs), taken at new diagnosis, from a patient treated with antithyroid drugs. These receptors all come from a female donor with Graves disease.

This clonotype was counted a single time. This is likely an artifact of a read error, given a far larger clone one base away. The rearrangement joins TRBV6-2 or TRBV6-3 to TRBJ2-1; 9 nucleotides match TRBD2. Trimming cost V 6 bases and J 5 bases; bases outside gene matches: 8. The CDR3 runs to 15 residues. Germline V gene sequence: CDR1 MNHEY, CDR2 SVGEGT. The CDR3 reads CASSPASGTHNEQFF. The CDR3 nucleotides are TGTGCCAGCAGCCCTGCTAGCGGGACCCACAATGAGCAGTTCTTC.

The table lists this clonotype with many counts. The chain is built from TRBV6-5 and TRBJ2-3, with 8 bases that match TRBD2. The CDR3 has 20 amino acids. J lost 2 bases, V lost 0 bases, and 16 bases had no gene match. CDR1 is MNHEY, CDR2 SVGAGI, per germline. CDR3: CASSYSWLLAAPGYTDTQYF. The CDR3 region has the DNA TGTGCCAGCAGTTACTCGTGGCTACTAGCGGCCCCTGGGTACACAGATACGCAGTATTTT.

This clonotype was observed many times. The V and J genes are TRBV6-5 and TRBJ1-2; unclear D gene. The CDR3 loop spans 15 amino acids. Germline V gives CDR1 MNHEY, CDR2 SVGAGI. Trimming stripped 3 bases from V and 8 bases from J, with 19 bases between. The CDR3 DNA reads as TGTGCCAGCAGTTATGCCGAGACCGACTCCAAAGGCTACACCTTC. Protein sequence: CASSYAETDSKGYTF.

Ten or more counts support this clonotype. The rearrangement joins TRBV7-8 to TRBJ2-3; 9 bases are shared with TRBD2. Germline loops: CDR1 SGHVS, CDR2 FQNEAQ. V trimming: 2 bases; J trimming: 3 bases; junction bases outside the gene matches: 21. The CDR3 has 21 amino acids. The CDR3 coding sequence is TGTGCCAGCAGCTTACGCGGTCGAAGTCTAGCGGGACCCCGGGTTACAGATACGCAGTATTTT. Translating gives CASSLRGRSLAGPRVTDTQYF.